The present T cell receptor beta chain was sequenced within a study of vaccination effects on CD4 cells after COVID-19. As to this clone: Its matching antigen is unknown.

Assay: immunoSEQ multiplex PCR; the TCRdb copy retains only in-frame clones and omits some. The table includes 25,000 to 35,000 clones, 80% detected once. Study findings and constraints: Clones that were induced by infection or by vaccine showed marked contraction late after vaccination.

With the ViraFEST assay, the study expanded antigen-specific CD4+ T cells using viral peptide pools, then sequenced them. Cultured cells yielded isolated CD4+ T cells after less than 11 days. Each participant was given two doses of one vaccine (BNT162b2 or mRNA-1273). Each culture well received a few million PBMC. These cells were then cultured in IMDM with approximately 9.8 IU/ml IL-2 and 9 to 10 ug/ml peptides. The receptor comes from a human donor who received a COVID-19 vaccine. Some clones in this sample may be carry-over from other donors' samples. Source: CD4+ T cells from PBMCs cultured with SARS-CoV-2 spike peptides, taken after COVID-19 vaccination.

CDR3 sequence (DNA): TGTGCCACCAGCAGGACATTGGAGAACACTGAAGCTTTCTTT. Translated: CATSRTLENTEAFF. V gene TRBV15 combines with J gene TRBJ1-1; D call uncertain. Germline V CDR1 and CDR2: LNHNV, YYDKDF (reference sequence). Trimming took 3 bases from V and 1 from J, leaving 9 bases between them. The CDR3 length is 14 residues.